This entry lists 21 T cell receptor beta chains sequenced from one sample in a study of blood T cell repertoires in COVID-19. TCRdb keeps only in-frame clones here, not all; method: immunoSEQ multiplex PCR. The sample holds approximately 69,000 clones, about 80% seen once. The material sequenced was peripheral blood. The receptors were sampled from an elderly woman with acute or convalescent COVID-19.

This clone has a handful of counts. V usage is TRBV27 and J usage is TRBJ1-2; 8 bases line up with TRBD1. The CDR3 is made up of 13 amino acids. The ends lost 5 bases at V and 9 bases at J; junction bases unmatched: 8. Germline CDR1 reads MNHEY; CDR2 reads SMNVEV (reference sequence). CDR3 nucleotides: TGTGCCAGCAGTCCTCGACAGGGGAGGAGCTACACCTTC. This encodes CASSPRQGRSYTF.

The chain uses TRBV28 and TRBJ1-1; 10 bases agree with TRBD1. The CDR3 is 15 amino acids. Trimming took 3 bases from V and 7 from J; bases not matched to a gene: 8. Looked up from germline, CDR1 is MDHEN and CDR2 is SYDVKM. The CDR3 DNA follows: TGTGCCAGCAGTTTGCGAGGACAGGGGGGCCTTGAAGCTTTCTTT. This translates into CASSLRGQGGLEAFF. Filled out from reference TRBV28 and TRBJ1-1, the complete variable domain reads DVKVTQSSRYLVKRTGEKVFLECVQDMDHENMFWYRQDPGLGLRLIYFSYDVKMKEKGDIPEGYSVSREKKERFSLILESASTNQTSMYLCASSLRGQGGLEAFFGQGTRLTVV.

The chain links TRBV10-2 to TRBJ2-7, with 11 bases that match TRBD2. The CDR3 is 14 residues long. V lost 6 bases to trimming and J lost 4 bases; unmatched junction nucleotides: 5. Germline CDR1 WSHSY, CDR2 SAAADI. CDR3: CASRASGRMYEQYF. CDR3 nucleotide sequence: TGCGCCAGCAGGGCTAGCGGGAGGATGTACGAGCAGTACTTC.

The chain joins TRBV7-9 to TRBJ1-4; tentative D call: TRBD1 (5 bases). Germline loops: CDR1 SEHNR, CDR2 FQNEAQ (reference sequence). This CDR3 is 15 amino acids long. Trimming cost V 5 bases and J 5 bases, with 15 bases left between them. CDR3 residues: CASSQSRQSNEKLFF. In DNA form, the CDR3 reads TGTGCCAGCAGCCAATCGAGACAGTCAAATGAAAAACTGTTTTTT.

The chain links TRBV10-2 to TRBJ2-2, with 12 bases fitting TRBD2. The germline CDR1 and CDR2 sequences are WSHSY and SAAADI. J gave up 6 bases and V 0 bases, and 5 bases lay outside the gene matches. The CDR3 is 17 amino acids. CDR3 sequence reads: CASSESRTSGRPGELFF. CDR3 in DNA: TGCGCCAGCAGTGAGTCTAGAACTAGCGGGAGGCCCGGGGAGCTGTTTTTT.

This chain connects TRBV4-2 to TRBJ1-1; TRBD1 matches 9 bases. V was pared by 4 bases and J by 3 bases, with 9 bases of the junction left unmatched. The CDR3 covers 16 residues. Per germline, CDR1 LGHNA and CDR2 YNFKEQ. CDR3 loop: CASSPLHRGLDTEAFF. CDR3 DNA: TGTGCCAGCAGCCCTCTTCACAGGGGGCTGGACACTGAAGCTTTCTTT.

The gene calls are TRBV19 and TRBJ2-7; 7 nucleotides match TRBD2. This CDR3 is built from 14 residues. The trim removed 5 bases at V and 2 bases at J, leaving 6 bases unmatched. CDR1 and CDR2 from the germline V gene are LNHDA and SQIVND (reference sequence). CDR3 sequence (DNA): TGTGCCAGTAGTCCTAGCGGCCTTGCCTACGAGCAGTACTTC. It encodes CASSPSGLAYEQYF.

This rearrangement joins TRBV3-1 (or the pseudogene TRBV3-2) to TRBJ2-1, with D perhaps matching TRBD2 (5 bases). Trimming cost V 1 base and J 0 bases, with 16 bases left between them. The CDR3 is made up of 18 amino acids. In germline, CDR1 is LGHDT, CDR2 YNNKEL (reference sequence). The CDR3 is CASSQGIGRATSYNEQFF. The DNA for the CDR3 is TGTGCCAGCAGCCAAGGGATCGGGCGGGCCACCTCCTACAATGAGCAGTTCTTC.

This clone was observed a few times. This chain connects TRBV5-1 to TRBJ2-1; D uncertain. The CDR3 spans 13 residues. V was trimmed by 0 bases and J by 5 bases, leaving 6 bases between them. CDR1 and CDR2 (germline): SGHRS, YFSETQ. The CDR3 spells CASSLGPNNEQFF. The CDR3 DNA follows: TGCGCCAGCAGCTTGGGGCCGAACAATGAGCAGTTCTTC.

This clone turned up a few times. The chain links TRBV19 to TRBJ2-2; the D is unclear. CDR1 LNHDA and CDR2 SQIVND come from the germline V gene (reference sequence). V dropped 0 bases and J dropped 6 bases, with 8 bases sitting between them. The CDR3 covers 14 residues. Written as DNA, the CDR3 is TGTGCCAGTAGTATAGATCAGGTCGCCGGGGAGCTGTTTTTT. This gives the protein CASSIDQVAGELFF.

V usage is TRBV25-1 and J usage is TRBJ2-5; 9 bases are a match to TRBD1. Germline V CDR1 and CDR2: MGHDK, SYGVNS. V lost 4 bases to trimming and J lost 4 bases; unmatched junction nucleotides: 7. This CDR3 region has 15 residues. In nucleotides, the CDR3 is TGTGCCAGCAGTGCCCCCGGGACAGGGACAGAGACCCAGTACTTC. This gives the protein CASSAPGTGTETQYF.

This chain joins TRBV28 and TRBJ2-5, with D unresolved. The V end lost 4 bases, the J end lost 4 bases, and 16 bases lay between the germline ends. Germline lookup yields CDR1 MDHEN and CDR2 SYDVKM. The CDR3 spans 15 residues. The CDR3 sequence is CASSSFSPRGETQYF. CDR3 nucleotide sequence: TGTGCCAGCAGTTCCTTCTCTCCGCGAGGAGAGACCCAGTACTTC.

This clone showed up just a few times. The chain employs TRBV7-9 and TRBJ1-2; no firm D call. Germline V gene sequence: CDR1 SEHNR, CDR2 FQNEAQ (reference sequence). The CDR3 is 12 residues long. Trimming left V 5 bases short and J 10 bases short, with 14 bases between. CDR3 coding DNA: TGTGCCAGCAGCCGGGGTCGTGAGGACTACACCTTC. This translates into CASSRGREDYTF.

This rearrangement joins TRBV5-1 to TRBJ2-7; 7 positions match TRBD1. Germline V CDR1 and CDR2: SGHRS, YFSETQ. CDR3 length equals 14 residues. J lost 0 bases, V lost 2 bases, and 2 bases had no gene match. The CDR3 is CASSLQGNSYEQYF. Written as DNA, the CDR3 is TGCGCCAGCAGCTTACAGGGGAACTCCTACGAGCAGTACTTC.

The chain combines TRBV5-6 with TRBJ1-4, with D hard to call. The length of the CDR3 is 14 residues. Germline V lookup: CDR1 SGHDT, CDR2 YYEEEE. Trimming took off 2 bases at V and 6 bases at J, with 11 bases between the two ends. CDR3 DNA sequence: TGTGCCAGCAGCTTAAACCCCCGGGATGAAAAACTGTTTTTT. Protein: CASSLNPRDEKLFF.

V usage is TRBV19 and J usage is TRBJ2-1; D is possibly TRBD1 (5 bases). V lost 4 bases, J lost 4 bases, and 8 bases lay in between. There are 13 residues in the CDR3. CDR1 LNHDA and CDR2 SQIVND come from the germline V gene (reference sequence). The CDR3 loop is CASSKTAYNEQFF. The CDR3 bases are TGTGCCAGTAGTAAGACAGCGTACAATGAGCAGTTCTTC. Combining the CDR3 with reference TRBV19 and TRBJ2-1 gives the whole variable domain DGGITQSPKYLFRKEGQNVTLSCEQNLNHDAMYWYRQDPGQGLRLIYYSQIVNDFQKGDIAEGYSVSREKKESFPLTVTSAQKNPTAFYLCASSKTAYNEQFFGPGTRLTVL.

This rearrangement joins TRBV5-1 to TRBJ2-7; D is uncertain. The V gene lost 1 base and the J gene lost 0 bases, with 11 bases spanning the gap. This CDR3 has 15 residues. Germline V gene sequence: CDR1 SGHRS, CDR2 YFSETQ. The CDR3 loop reads CASSLQPGYSYEQYF. The CDR3 DNA reads as TGCGCCAGCAGCTTGCAGCCAGGCTACTCCTACGAGCAGTACTTC.

The V gene is TRBV4-3, the J gene TRBJ2-3; D uncertain. This CDR3 comprises 14 residues. Germline V lookup: CDR1 LGHNA, CDR2 YSLEER. Trimming pared 0 bases from V and 4 bases from J, leaving 8 bases between. CDR3: CASSQEVWPDTQYF. Written as DNA, the CDR3 is TGCGCCAGCAGCCAAGAGGTATGGCCAGATACGCAGTATTTT.

V and J are TRBV7-3 and TRBJ1-6; 8 nucleotides line up with TRBD1. Germline CDR1 and CDR2: SGHTA and FQGTGA. CDR3 size: 12 residues. The V and J ends lost 2 bases and 13 bases, in that order; junction bases with no gene match: 1. The CDR3, as DNA: TGTGCCAGCAGCTTAGGGACAGGCCCCCTCCACTTT. This encodes CASSLGTGPLHF.

The chain employs TRBV10-3 and TRBJ2-7; 8 nucleotides line up with TRBD1. The junction had 9 bases not matched to a gene; V was cut back by 2 bases and J by 3 bases. The V gene's germline CDR1 is ENHRY and CDR2 SYGVKD. The CDR3 runs to 16 residues. CDR3 amino acids: CAISEPKDRASYEQYF. In DNA form, the CDR3 reads TGTGCCATCAGTGAGCCTAAGGACAGGGCTAGCTACGAGCAGTACTTC.

The V call is TRBV12-3 or TRBV12-4, the J call TRBJ2-1; 7 bases line up with TRBD2. The CDR3 is 12 amino acids. Unmatched junction bases numbered 5, after V lost 5 bases and J lost 10 bases. CDR3 in DNA: TGTGCCAGCAGTGCAGGGCGGGAGGAGCAGTTCTTC. Encoded protein: CASSAGREEQFF.